The TCR beta chain described here comes from a study of cytomegalovirus exposure and HLA in healthy donors. Between the trimmed V and J ends, which lost 0 bases and 2 bases, there was a span of 11 bases. The CDR3 sequence is 15 residues long. From germline, CDR1 is SGHTS and CDR2 YDEGEE. There were likely unrecorded immune exposures, though donors were nominally healthy when sampled. The PCR had 60 Vbeta and 13 Jbeta primers. This table comes from immunoSEQ multiplex PCR, and its TCRdb copy is limited to in-frame clones, with some not included. The table has under 100,000 clones, less than 85% seen once.

This chain joins TRBV5-8 and TRBJ2-5, with TRBD1 as a possible D gene (5 bases). The receptor comes from a human donor in good health. The sequencing input was PBMCs. In nucleotides, the CDR3 is TGTGCCAGCAGCTTGGGGGGCAACCTTCAAGAGACCCAGTACTTC. Translating gives CASSLGGNLQETQYF. Complete variable domain (other parts from reference TRBV5-8 and TRBJ2-5): EAGVTQSPTHLIKTRGQQATLRCSPISGHTSVYWYQQALGLGLQFLLWYDEGEERNRGNFPPRFSGRQFPNYSSELNVNALELEDSALYLCASSLGGNLQETQYFGPGTRLLVL.